Below, 24 T cell receptor beta chains from the same sample are listed, as sequenced in a study of tumor-infiltrating lymphocytes in primary liver carcinoma. Unsorted whole blood served as the source of blood RNA, and germline DNA was extracted as well. TCR beta cDNA was reverse-transcribed from roughly 520 ng of total RNA. The reaction used a constant-region primer and ProtoScript II reverse transcriptase. Three nested multiplex PCR rounds, a slightly modified ARM-PCR method, built the TCR beta libraries. The first two PCR rounds, approximately 10 cycles each, used TRBV1-TRBV30 forward primers and a C-beta reverse primer. One entry per CDR3 protein, called by TCRdb with MiXCR from the multiplex PCR reads. Among about 350,000 distinct CDR3 sequences listed, less than 70% were seen once. Material: peripheral blood. The receptors were gathered from a man aged 35 to 55 with primary liver carcinoma and hepatitis B virus infection.

This clonotype was counted a few times. The chain has TRBV2 and TRBJ2-3; TRBD2 matches 12 bases. CDR3 length: 16 amino acids. V lost 6 bases and J lost 1; bases outside the gene matches: 5. The germline gives CDR1 SNHLY, CDR2 FYNNEI. The CDR3 coding sequence is TGTGCCAGCAGCCAGACTAGCGGGAGCCGCACAGATACGCAGTATTTT. Protein product: CASSQTSGSRTDTQYF.

The V and J genes are TRBV5-5 and TRBJ2-3; D tentatively reads TRBD1 or TRBD2 (5 bases each). The CDR3 extends over 16 amino acids. In germline, CDR1 is SGHKS, CDR2 YYEKEE (reference sequence). The germline V and J ends were trimmed by 4 bases and 12 bases, with 27 bases remaining between them. The CDR3 here is CASSPGAIGQTGTQYF. For the CDR3, the DNA is TGTGCCAGCAGCCCCGGGGCTATCGGACAAACGGGTACACAGTATTTT.

As to this clonotype: Given the absence of the conserved phenylalanine or tryptophan at the CDR3 end, a read error is likely. This chain uses TRBV6-5 with TRBJ2-1, with D unclear. The germline V gene has CDR1 MNHEY and CDR2 SVGAGI. The CDR3 has 15 residues. DNA of the CDR3: TGTGCTAGCAGTATTATCAAGACCTCCTACAATGAGCAGTTCTCC. It encodes CASSIIKTSYNEQFS.

The sample holds a few counts of this clonotype. The missing conserved phenylalanine or tryptophan at the end of this CDR3 makes a read error likely. The V gene is TRBV14, the J gene TRBJ2-5, with 10 bases aligning to TRBD2. Germline CDR1 is SGHDN and CDR2 is FVKESK. The CDR3 is 15 amino acids. Losses at the gene ends were 4 bases for V and 2 bases for J; bases not matched to a gene: 4. This CDR3 reads CASSRGLARQETQYS. The CDR3 DNA reads as TGTGCCAGCAGCCGGGGACTAGCGAGACAAGAGACCCAGTACTCC.

The chain employs TRBV10-2 and TRBJ2-7; D is tentatively TRBD1 or TRBD2 (5 bases each). There are 16 residues in the CDR3. Trimming took off 6 bases at V and 0 bases at J, with 18 bases between the two ends. Germline CDR1 WSHSY, CDR2 SAAADI. The CDR3 loop reads CASRGVRSGSSYEQYF. The CDR3 nucleotides are TGCGCCAGCAGGGGGGTTAGAAGCGGAAGCTCCTACGAGCAGTACTTC.

This clonotype appeared many times. The CDR3 DNA reads as TGTGCCAGCAGTTGGGGACTAGCGGGAGGTACCGGGGAGCTGTTTTTT. Translated: CASSWGLAGGTGELFF. V is TRBV6-5 and J is TRBJ2-2; 15 positions agree with TRBD2. The CDR3 is 16 amino acids. The germline V gene encodes CDR1 MNHEY and CDR2 SVGAGI. V trimming: 4 bases; J trimming: 5 bases; junction bases outside the gene matches: 2.

The chain joins TRBV11-2 to TRBJ2-1; D unclear. Between the trimmed V and J ends, which lost 8 bases and 1 base, there was a span of 21 bases. Germline V CDR1 and CDR2: SGHAT, FQNNGV. The CDR3 loop spans 17 amino acids. CDR3 sequence: CASGLYAAVSSYNEQFF. The CDR3 nucleotides are TGTGCCAGCGGTTTATACGCGGCGGTGAGTTCCTACAATGAGCAGTTCTTC.

To note about this clonotype: Given a much more abundant clone one base away, this may be a read error. The rearrangement joins TRBV12-5 to TRBJ2-1; D could derive from TRBD1 or TRBD2 (5 bases each). V gave up 6 bases and J gave up 2 bases, with 14 bases separating them. CDR3 length: 15 amino acids. Germline values: CDR1 LGHNT, CDR2 FRNRAP. This chain's CDR3 is CASGHSRDPYNEQFF. CDR3 nucleotide sequence: TGTGCTAGTGGCCATAGCCGGGACCCCTACAATGAGCAGTTCTTC.

In the case of this clonotype: One base away lies a much larger clone, so this may be a sequencing read error. The gene calls are TRBV6-2 or TRBV6-3 and TRBJ2-2; 7 bases align to TRBD2. The CDR3 loop spans 15 amino acids. The V and J ends lost 4 bases and 7 bases, in that order; junction bases with no gene match: 9. Per germline, CDR1 MNHEY and CDR2 SVGEGT. The CDR3 protein is CASSLVREVNGELFF. The DNA for the CDR3 is TGTGCCAGCAGTTTAGTTCGGGAGGTCAACGGGGAGCTGTTTTTT.

Details on this clonotype: This could be a read error, since a much larger clone is one nucleotide away. This chain joins TRBV13 and TRBJ1-5, with D hard to call. Germline CDR1 reads PRHDT; CDR2 reads FYEKMQ (reference sequence). V gave up 6 bases and J gave up 2 bases, with 11 bases separating them. The CDR3 is 14 residues long. CDR3 in amino acids: CASRSLGGNQPQHF. The CDR3 coding sequence is TGTGCCAGCAGAAGCCTGGGTGGCAATCAGCCCCAGCATTTT.

This rearrangement joins TRBV11-2 to TRBJ2-7, with D perhaps being TRBD1 or TRBD2 (5 bases each). CDR1 and CDR2 from the germline V gene are SGHAT and FQNNGV. The CDR3 covers 16 residues. Between the trimmed V and J ends, which lost 1 base and 2 bases, there was a span of 15 bases. CDR3 nucleotide sequence: TGTGCCAGCAGCTTAGGTGTCCAGGGAGTGCCCTACGAGCAGTACTTC. Amino acids: CASSLGVQGVPYEQYF.

This clonotype was seen a single time. A much larger clone lies a single base off, so this may be a read error. The rearrangement links TRBV6-5 to TRBJ2-3, with D tentatively TRBD2 (6 bases). Germline V lookup: CDR1 MNHEY, CDR2 SVGAGI. The CDR3 totals 13 residues. Trimming left V 1 base short and J 6 bases short, with 8 bases between. CDR3 residues: CASSYWGVDTQYF. In nucleotides, the CDR3 is TGTGCCAGCAGTTACTGGGGGGTTGATACGCAGTATTTT.

As regards this clonotype: A single base separates this from a much larger clone, so it may be a read error. This chain connects TRBV7-3 to TRBJ2-6; D not resolved. This CDR3 region has 17 residues. Germline loops: CDR1 SGHTA, CDR2 FQGTGA. The CDR3 DNA follows: TGTGTCAGCAGCTTAACGTTTCGGGCCCCTGGGGCCAACGTCCTGACTTTC. This translates into CVSSLTFRAPGANVLTF.

This clonotype was seen only a few times. The J gene is TRBJ1-1, the V gene TRBV5-1; 7 bases agree with TRBD1. V shed 4 bases and J 5 bases; nucleotides not matched to a gene: 5. CDR1 and CDR2 (germline): SGHRS, YFSETQ. The CDR3 is 13 residues long. Here the CDR3 reads CASSLGTVTEAFF. CDR3 nucleotides: TGCGCCAGCAGCCTCGGGACAGTTACTGAAGCTTTCTTT.

With respect to this clonotype: One end of the junction does not line up with germline, which may come from a read error. The chain has TRBV4-1 and TRBJ1-1; D might be TRBD1 (5 bases). The CDR3 sequence is 15 residues long. Germline CDR1 is MGHRA and CDR2 is YSYEKL. The CDR3 sequence: CASSSYYGGNTEAFF. DNA for the CDR3: TGCGCCAGCAGTTCCTACTACGGGGGGAACACCGAAGCTTTCTTT.

This clonotype was detected many times. V is TRBV4-1 and J is TRBJ2-5; D possibly matches TRBD1 or TRBD2 (5 bases each). Germline V lookup: CDR1 MGHRA, CDR2 YSYEKL. The CDR3 extends over 12 amino acids. V was cut by 3 bases and J by 14 bases, with 16 bases left in between. The CDR3: CASSHVRDGLYF. The CDR3, as DNA: TGCGCCAGCAGCCATGTCCGGGACGGACTTTACTTC.

The J gene is TRBJ2-2, the V gene TRBV6-1; the match to TRBD2 covers 7 bases. The CDR3 totals 16 residues. Germline V lookup: CDR1 MNHNS, CDR2 SASEGT. J lost 0 bases, V lost 7 bases, and 8 bases had no gene match. CDR3 sequence: CASTKGRAPNTGELFF. CDR3 nucleotides: TGTGCCAGCACAAAAGGGAGGGCCCCGAACACCGGGGAGCTGTTTTTT.

About this clonotype: At one of its ends the junction is not consistent with the germline gene, which may arise from a read error. The chain combines TRBV11-2 with TRBJ2-7; 7 bases fit TRBD1. Germline V CDR1 and CDR2: SGHAT, FQNNGV. The CDR3 contains 14 residues. This CDR3 is CANNLEGGDYEQYF. CDR3 sequence (DNA): TGCGCCAACAACTTAGAAGGGGGCGACTACGAGCAGTACTTC.

Worth noting for this clonotype: A single base separates this from a much larger clone, so it may be a read error. V usage is TRBV5-5 and J usage is TRBJ1-5, with D unresolved. Germline CDR1 SGHKS, CDR2 YYEKEE (reference sequence). V lost 4 bases, J lost 9 bases, and 20 bases lay in between. The CDR3 has 15 amino acids. CDR3 bases: TGTGCCAGCAGCCTAGAAGGGATAGGCATCGTGCCCCAGCATTTT. This gives the protein CASSLEGIGIVPQHF.

The chain employs TRBV5-1 and TRBJ2-1, with 10 nucleotides matching TRBD1. The V segment lost 7 bases and the J segment 8 bases; nucleotides outside the gene matches: 9. Germline loops: CDR1 SGHRS, CDR2 YFSETQ. This CDR3 region has 14 residues. The CDR3: CASGADRGLDEQFF. CDR3 nucleotides: TGCGCCAGCGGCGCTGACAGGGGGCTCGATGAGCAGTTCTTC.

The chain has TRBV29-1 and TRBJ2-5; tentatively, D is TRBD1 or TRBD2 (6 bases each). Trimming stripped 7 bases from V and 5 bases from J, with 14 bases between. CDR3 length equals 12 residues. Per germline, CDR1 SQVTM and CDR2 ANQGSEA. The CDR3 sequence is CSAGGLRETQYF. For the CDR3, the DNA is TGCAGCGCCGGGGGCCTTCGGGAGACCCAGTACTTC.

Points on this clonotype: A much larger clone differs by one base, so this may be a read error. Given the absence of the conserved phenylalanine or tryptophan at the CDR3 end, a read error is likely. The CDR3 DNA follows: TGTGCCAGCAGTTACAGGGGCGACTCCTACGAGCAGTACTGC. It translates to CASSYRGDSYEQYC. V is TRBV6-5 and J is TRBJ2-7; maybe TRBD1 (5 bases). The germline CDR1 and CDR2 sequences are MNHEY and SVGAGI. The ends were cut back, 2 bases at V and 0 bases at J, with 8 bases in the middle. The CDR3 covers 14 residues.

This clonotype showed up many times. The V call is TRBV29-1, the J call TRBJ2-3; D unresolved. The V end was cut by 4 bases, the J end by 6 bases, with 14 bases between. Germline assignment: CDR1 SQVTM and CDR2 ANQGSEA. The CDR3 has 13 residues. CDR3: CSVVLWFEDTQYF. The CDR3 DNA reads TGCAGCGTTGTCTTGTGGTTTGAGGATACGCAGTATTTT.

At least ten counts were recorded for this clonotype. The chain links TRBV11-2 to TRBJ2-3, with D possibly called TRBD1 or TRBD2 (5 bases each). V was trimmed by 5 bases and J by 1 base, leaving 13 bases between them. Germline loops: CDR1 SGHAT, CDR2 FQNNGV. This CDR3 has 15 amino acids. The CDR3 DNA is TGTGCCAGCAGCCAGGGACCAGGACGCACAGATACGCAGTATTTT. Translation gives CASSQGPGRTDTQYF. Filled out from reference TRBV11-2 and TRBJ2-3, the complete variable domain reads EAGVAQSPRYKIIEKRQSVAFWCNPISGHATLYWYQQILGQGPKLLIQFQNNGVVDDSQLPKDRFSAERLKGVDSTLKIQPAKLEDSAVYLCASSQGPGRTDTQYFGPGTRLTVL.